This entry lists 23 T cell receptor delta chains sequenced from one sample in a study of γδ T cells in repeated Plasmodium falciparum infection. TCRdb used CATT to re-call clones from the multiplex PCR reads. The data show under 65,000 delta-chain clones, with approximately 1.7% seen just once and around 16% held by the top ten. Gammadelta T cells were flow-sorted from PBMC into Vgamma9/Vdelta2+ and Vdelta2-negative populations for bulk analysis. The sequencing sample was made of gamma-delta T cells from blood. The origin of the receptors is a pool of human donors (malaria-infected and uninfected, not separated).

This clone was counted a few times. The mismatch at residue 16 between this DNA's translation and the TCRdb protein of a much larger clone likely reflects a read error; the protein shown is translated from the DNA. V gene TRDV2 combines with J gene TRDJ1; 11 nucleotides match TRDD3. Matching the DNA to germline supplied the J gene, which TCRdb does not give. This CDR3 is built from 21 residues. Germline assignment: CDR1 GEAIGNYY and CDR2 EKD. The junction had 20 bases not matched to a gene; V was cut back by 0 bases and J by 3 bases. The CDR3 protein is CACDTVVLGDKPLYYADKLIF. The CDR3 DNA sequence: TGTGCCTGTGACACCGTTGTACTGGGGGATAAGCCCCTTTACTACGCCGATAAACTCATCTTT.

As for this clone: An end of the junction does not agree with germline; a read error may underlie this. The same CDR3 can be traced to other DNA sequences in this sample. The chain joins TRDV1 to TRDJ1; D possibly corresponds to TRDD3 (5 bases). The J gene, left out of TCRdb, was set here by checking the DNA against germline. Germline CDR1 reads TSWWSYY; CDR2 reads QGS. The CDR3 spans 13 residues. CDR3 sequence: CSGPVGRTDKLIF. The CDR3 coding sequence is TGCTCCGGTCCTGTGGGGAGGACCGATAAACTCATCTTT.

This clone appeared many times. The TCRdb record carries a much larger clone's protein, which differs from this DNA's translation at residue 7; a read error is the likely cause, and the protein listed here is the DNA translation. V usage is TRDV1 and J usage is TRDJ1, with 7 bases matching TRDD3. The CDR3 contains 20 residues. V shed 2 bases, J shed 0 bases, and the junction held 18 bases outside the gene matches. Germline lookup yields CDR1 TSWWSYY and CDR2 QGS. The CDR3 spells CALGENWLYHWGLHTDKLIF. For the CDR3, the DNA is TGTGCTCTTGGGGAAAACTGGCTCTACCACTGGGGACTCCACACCGATAAACTCATCTTT.

Notes on this clone: The mismatch at residue 9 between this DNA's translation and the TCRdb protein of a much larger clone likely reflects a read error; the protein shown is translated from the DNA. The chain is built from TRDV3 and TRDJ1; D is unclear. Germline V CDR1 and CDR2: TVYSNPD, GDNSRS (reference sequence). This CDR3 is built from 12 residues. The CDR3 here is CALRLYTDRLIF. The DNA for the CDR3 is TGTGCCTTGAGACTCTACACCGATAGACTCATCTTT. The whole variable domain, remainder taken from reference TRDV3 and TRDJ1, is CDKVTQSSPDQTVASGSEVVLLCTYDTVYSNPDLFWYRIRPDYSFQFVFYGDNSRSEGADFTQGRFSVKHILTQKAFHLVISPVRTEDSATYYCALRLYTDRLIFGKGTRVTVEP.

Notes on this clone: TCRdb assigns this DNA the protein of a much larger clone, which departs from its translation at residue 17; this likely reflects a read error, and the protein shown comes from translating the DNA. The chain has TRDV1 and TRDJ1; D is undetermined. In the absence of a J gene in TCRdb, the DNA was matched to germline to assign it here. CDR1 and CDR2 (germline): TSWWSYY, QGS. CDR3 size: 20 residues. CDR3 sequence: CALGGKRVPPGVMYTDELIF. DNA for the CDR3: TGTGCTCTTGGGGGCAAACGAGTCCCCCCCGGGGTGATGTACACCGATGAACTCATCTTT.

This clone has just a few counts. The TCRdb protein, from a much larger clone, departs from this DNA's translation at residue 16, likely by read error; the protein shown derives from the DNA. This chain connects TRDV1 to TRDJ1; 9 positions agree with TRDD3. No J segment appears in TCRdb, so it was assigned here by matching the sequence to germline. In germline, CDR1 is TSWWSYY, CDR2 QGS. V was pared by 3 bases and J by 3 bases, with 23 bases of the junction left unmatched. CDR3 length: 21 residues. The CDR3 nucleotides are TGTGCTCTTGGGGAGAACTGCCGCCTAGCAGTGGGGGATAAGAGCGCCGATAAACTCATCTTT. Protein product: CALGENCRLAVGDKSADKLIF.

This clone was detected only a few times. TCRdb's listed protein matches a much larger clone and diverges from this DNA's translation at residue 4, likely through a read error; the protein shown comes from the DNA. This chain uses TRDV1 with TRDJ1, with D uncertain. Germline V CDR1 and CDR2: TSWWSYY, QGS. This CDR3 has 13 amino acids. The CDR3 sequence is CALVEVIHDKLIF. The CDR3 coding sequence is TGTGCTCTTGTGGAAGTAATTCACGATAAACTCATCTTT.

With respect to this clone: This DNA's translation and the protein TCRdb lists, from a much larger clone, do not match at residue 19, likely due to a read error; the protein shown is translated from the DNA. The rearrangement links TRDV1 to TRDJ1; 12 bases line up with TRDD3. The J gene, left out of TCRdb, was set here by checking the DNA against germline. This CDR3 is 23 amino acids long. The germline gives CDR1 TSWWSYY, CDR2 QGS. CDR3 protein: CALGAPPTGILGDTNLCTNKLIF. The CDR3 DNA follows: TGTGCTCTTGGGGCACCTCCTACGGGCATACTGGGGGATACCAATCTTTGCACCAATAAACTCATCTTT.

This clone was detected only a few times. The protein TCRdb lists belongs to a much larger clone and differs from this DNA's translation at residue 3, which points to a read error; the protein shown is made from the DNA. V and J are TRDV1 and TRDJ1; TRDD3 agrees at 13 bases. TCRdb offers no J gene call, so here the DNA was matched to germline to obtain one. Germline lookup yields CDR1 TSWWSYY and CDR2 QGS. This CDR3 spans 20 amino acids. The CDR3 sequence: CAPGVRTGGYVLQNTDKLIF. CDR3 nucleotides: TGTGCTCCTGGGGTCAGGACTGGGGGATACGTACTCCAAAACACCGATAAACTCATCTTT.

At least ten counts were recorded for this clone. For this DNA, TCRdb reports the protein of a much larger clone, which diverges at residue 9, most likely from a read error; the protein presented here is translated directly from the DNA. V gene TRDV2 combines with J gene TRDJ1; the D gene is possibly TRDD2 (5 bases). No J gene was available from TCRdb, and it was assigned here by a germline match of the DNA. Germline V lookup: CDR1 GEAIGNYY, CDR2 EKD. The CDR3 spans 17 residues. V lost 2 bases, J lost 0 bases, and 18 bases lay in between. CDR3 protein: CACDNRLLRFNTDKLIF. In DNA, the CDR3 is TGTGCCTGTGACAACCGCCTACTGAGGTTTAACACCGATAAACTCATCTTT.

This clone was counted a few times. The amino acid sequence in TCRdb belongs to a much larger clone and departs from this DNA's translation at residue 12, likely a sequencing read error; the sequence shown is translated from the DNA. The gene calls are TRDV2 and TRDJ3; 7 nucleotides line up with TRDD3. No J segment appears in TCRdb, so it was assigned here by matching the sequence to germline. Trimming took 0 bases from V and 0 from J; bases not matched to a gene: 19. Per the germline V gene, CDR1 is GEAIGNYY and CDR2 is EKD. The CDR3 is made up of 23 amino acids. The CDR3 is CACDTKGGGALDLSSWDTRQMFF. The CDR3, as DNA: TGTGCCTGTGACACCAAAGGTGGGGGAGCCCTTGACCTCAGCTCCTGGGACACCCGACAGATGTTTTTC.

There are a few counts of this clone. The protein TCRdb gives is from a much larger clone and does not agree with this DNA's translation at residue 9, likely a read error; the protein shown here comes from the DNA. The J gene is TRDJ1, the V gene TRDV1; perhaps TRDD3 as D (6 bases). As TCRdb names no J gene, one was assigned here on the basis of a DNA match to germline. The CDR3 runs 17 residues. The V gene's germline CDR1 is TSWWSYY and CDR2 QGS. In DNA form, the CDR3 reads TGTGCTCCTGGGGAGAGGCACCCCGCCTCTTACACCGATAAACTCATCTTT. Residues: CAPGERHPASYTDKLIF.

Of note for this clone: A far larger clone is only one base removed, so a read error is likely. Other DNA variants within this sample encode the same CDR3. The J segment was not called; the V segment is TRDV1; the table's D call of TRDD3 was not tested on the DNA. The CDR3 sequence is 21 residues long. Germline CDR1 is TSWWSYY and CDR2 is QGS. The CDR3 reads CALGAPFLTGSERRCTDKLIF. CDR3 DNA: TGTGCTCTTGGGGCCCCCTTCCTGACCGGGTCTGAGAGACGTTGCACCGATAAACTCATTTTT.

A remark on this clone: This likely stems from a read error, as it lies one base from a far larger clone. The same CDR3 also results from other DNA sequences found in this sample. This chain joins TRDV1 and TRDJ1, with 9 nucleotides matching TRDD3. The germline CDR1 and CDR2 sequences are TSWWSYY and QGS. CDR3 length: 22 residues. The CDR3 loop reads CALGEPMGHPTGGRLYTDKLIF. In nucleotides, the CDR3 is TGTGCTCTTGGGGAACCTATGGGCCATCCTACTGGGGGACGTCTGTACACTGATAAACTCATCTTT.

This clone was counted ten times or more. A read error likely explains why the TCRdb protein, taken from a much larger clone, differs from this DNA's translation at residue 11; the protein shown is translated from the DNA. The chain joins TRDV2 to TRDJ3, with 10 nucleotides matching TRDD3. The J gene, missing from TCRdb, was assigned here through DNA to germline matching. After removal of 2 bases from V and 4 bases from J, the junction contained 10 bases not matched to a gene. The germline V gene has CDR1 GEAIGNYY and CDR2 EKD. The CDR3 length is 19 residues. The CDR3 loop is CACDSNPGDTSWDTRQMFF. CDR3 coding DNA: TGTGCCTGTGACAGTAATCCGGGGGATACGTCTTGGGACACCCGACAGATGTTTTTC.

Many counts were recorded for this clone. This could be a read error, since a much larger clone is one nucleotide away. This sample includes further DNA sequences coding for the same CDR3. J is TRDJ1 and V is TRDV1; D is undetermined. This CDR3 contains 22 residues. V gave up 0 bases and J gave up 5 bases, with 34 bases separating them. Per the germline V gene, CDR1 is TSWWSYY and CDR2 is QGS. The CDR3 loop is CALGELYRAALFSLTLKDKLIF. The CDR3 DNA sequence: TGTGCTCTTGGGGAACTCTACCGAGCGGCGTTATTCTCCTTAACCCTTAAGGATAAACTCATCTTT.

This clone has more than one count but fewer than ten. The TCRdb protein, from a much larger clone, departs from this DNA's translation at residue 14, likely by read error; the protein shown derives from the DNA. The chain joins TRDV1 to TRDJ3, with TRDD3 as a possible D gene (7 bases). TCRdb records no J gene; here it was assigned by comparing the DNA to germline. Trimming took 4 bases from V and 1 from J, leaving 32 bases between them. The CDR3 spans 24 residues. Germline values: CDR1 TSWWSYY, CDR2 QGS. The DNA of the CDR3 is TGTGCTCTTGGGGTCCCACGCCTGATGGAAATACTGGGGAGGGGTTCCTGGGACACCCGACAGATGTTTTTC. Encoded protein: CALGVPRLMEILGRGSWDTRQMFF.

Worth noting for this clone: The mismatch at residue 10 between this DNA's translation and the TCRdb protein of a much larger clone likely reflects a read error; the protein shown is translated from the DNA. The chain couples TRDV1 to TRDJ1; maybe TRDD2 (6 bases). Here the J gene was assigned by germline matching of the DNA, as TCRdb has none. CDR1 is TSWWSYY, CDR2 QGS, per germline. Trimming cost V 3 bases and J 0 bases, with 23 bases left between them. The CDR3 loop spans 19 amino acids. Here the CDR3 reads CALGDPVPSRGGYTDKLIF. The CDR3, as DNA: TGTGCTCTTGGGGACCCCGTGCCTTCCCGCGGTGGGTACACCGATAAACTCATCTTT.

At least ten counts were recorded for this clone. This likely stems from a read error, as it lies one base from a far larger clone. The identical CDR3 is also encoded by other nucleotide sequences in the sample. This chain uses TRDV1 with TRDJ1; possibly TRDD2 or TRDD3 for D (5 bases each). The CDR3 covers 21 residues. V was clipped by 3 bases and J by 0 bases, with 29 bases between them. Germline CDR1 reads TSWWSYY; CDR2 reads QGS. CDR3 sequence reads: CALGDPKDSSILDLYTDKLIF. CDR3 bases: TGTGCTCTTGGGGACCCTAAGGATTCCTCCATACTGGACCTATACACCGATAAACTCATCTTT.

For this clone: TCRdb assigns this DNA the protein of a much larger clone, which departs from its translation at residue 24; this likely reflects a read error, and the protein shown comes from translating the DNA. The CDR3 region is CALGELCPIEPPHTGGYAYCPSDRLIF. CDR3 DNA sequence: TGTGCTCTTGGGGAACTTTGCCCAATCGAACCTCCACATACTGGGGGATACGCGTATTGCCCAAGCGATAGACTCATCTTT. The chain joins TRDV1 to TRDJ1, with 13 bases matching TRDD3. The germline V gene has CDR1 TSWWSYY and CDR2 QGS. The CDR3 is 27 amino acids.

This clone has at least ten counts. The protein TCRdb gives is from a much larger clone and does not agree with this DNA's translation at residue 21, likely a read error; the protein shown here comes from the DNA. The J gene is uncalled and the V gene is TRDV3. The germline V gene has CDR1 TVYSNPD and CDR2 GDNSRS (reference sequence). The CDR3 extends over 22 amino acids. This chain's CDR3 is CAFNHLLPPSVLSNIGGWRLTF. DNA for the CDR3: TGTGCCTTCAATCACCTTCTTCCTCCGTCGGTACTCTCAAATATCGGAGGTTGGAGACTCACCTTT.

A note on this clone: This probably arose from a read error, given a far larger clone one base away. This sample includes further DNA sequences coding for the same CDR3. The chain carries TRDV1 and TRDJ1; TRDD3 aligns across 9 bases. The J gene comes from matching the DNA to germline here; TCRdb lacks it. Looked up from germline, CDR1 is TSWWSYY and CDR2 is QGS. CDR3 length: 21 amino acids. The CDR3 region has the DNA TGTGCCCTTGGGCTCCCGTTCCTGCCGGCAGGTCTGGGGGATCGCAATCGGGGACTCATCTTT. It is translated as CALGLPFLPAGLGDRNRGLIF.

This clone was recorded a few times. TCRdb pairs this DNA with a much larger clone's protein that differs at residue 9, likely a read error; the protein shown was translated from the DNA. This chain links TRDV1 with TRDJ2; no reliable D call. There are 14 residues in the CDR3. Germline V gene data show CDR1 as TSWWSYY and CDR2 as QGS. V was clipped by 4 bases and J by 7 bases, with 13 bases between them. CDR3 bases: TGTGCTCTTGGGGGCTCCGGATCGGTAGCACAACTCTTCTTT. Translated: CALGGSGSVAQLFF.